Described below is a single T cell receptor (beta chain) sequence and its context. This CDR3 region has 15 residues. V lost 5 bases and J lost 9, with 20 bases in between. The germline V gene encodes CDR1 LNHDA and CDR2 SQIVND (reference sequence). The method was immunoSEQ multiplex PCR; TCRdb's version includes in-frame clones alone and lacks a portion of them. The sample yields about 670,000 clones, around 89% seen once. These data come from a study of blood T cell repertoires in COVID-19. The receptor was isolated from a woman aged 18-29 years with acute or convalescent COVID-19. The chain employs TRBV19 and TRBJ1-5, with a weak D call TRBD1 (6 bases). Material for sequencing was peripheral blood. The CDR3 sequence: CASSPPPTGAGPQHF. The CDR3 DNA sequence: TGTGCCAGTAGTCCTCCCCCGACAGGCGCAGGGCCCCAGCATTTT.